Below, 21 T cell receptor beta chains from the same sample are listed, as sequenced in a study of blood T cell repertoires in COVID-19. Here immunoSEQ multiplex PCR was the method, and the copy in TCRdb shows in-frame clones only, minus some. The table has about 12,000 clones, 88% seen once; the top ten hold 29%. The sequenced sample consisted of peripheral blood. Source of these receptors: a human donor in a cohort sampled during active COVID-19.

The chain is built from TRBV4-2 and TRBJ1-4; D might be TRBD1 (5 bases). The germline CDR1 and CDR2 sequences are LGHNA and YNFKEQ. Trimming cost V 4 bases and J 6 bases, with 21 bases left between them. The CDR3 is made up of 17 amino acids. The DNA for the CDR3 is TGTGCCAGCAGCCCACTCCTGACAGTGCATCGGGATGAAAAACTGTTTTTT. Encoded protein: CASSPLLTVHRDEKLFF.

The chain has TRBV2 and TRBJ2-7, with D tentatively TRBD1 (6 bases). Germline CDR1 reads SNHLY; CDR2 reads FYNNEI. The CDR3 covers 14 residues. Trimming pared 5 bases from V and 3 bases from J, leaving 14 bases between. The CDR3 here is CASSRTATIYEQYF. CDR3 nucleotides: TGTGCCAGCAGTAGGACAGCTACTATCTACGAGCAGTACTTC.

Here the CDR3 reads CASSKRDGYTF. As DNA, the CDR3 is TGTGCCAGCAGCAAACGGGATGGCTACACCTTC. This sequence joins TRBV21-1 and TRBJ1-2. TRBV21-1 is classified as a pseudogene. The CDR3 covers 11 residues.

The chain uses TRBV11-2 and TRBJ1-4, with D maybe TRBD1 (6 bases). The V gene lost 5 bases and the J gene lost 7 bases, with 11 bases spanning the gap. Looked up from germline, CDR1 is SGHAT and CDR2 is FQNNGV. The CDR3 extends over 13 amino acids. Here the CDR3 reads CASSTYRAEKLFF. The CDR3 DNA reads TGTGCCAGCAGCACATACAGGGCTGAAAAACTGTTTTTT.

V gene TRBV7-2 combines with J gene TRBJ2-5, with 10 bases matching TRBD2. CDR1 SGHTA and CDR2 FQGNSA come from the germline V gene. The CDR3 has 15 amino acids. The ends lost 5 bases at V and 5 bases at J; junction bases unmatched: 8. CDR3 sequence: CASSTQRGGGETQYF. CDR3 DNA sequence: TGTGCCAGCAGCACCCAGCGGGGGGGCGGGGAGACCCAGTACTTC.

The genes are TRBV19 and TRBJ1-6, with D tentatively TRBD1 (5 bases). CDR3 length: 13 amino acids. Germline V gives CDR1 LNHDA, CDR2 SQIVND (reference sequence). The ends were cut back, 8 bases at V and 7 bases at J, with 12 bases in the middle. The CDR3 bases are TGTGCCAGTTCCGGCAGGGAAAATTCACCCCTCCACTTT. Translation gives CASSGRENSPLHF.

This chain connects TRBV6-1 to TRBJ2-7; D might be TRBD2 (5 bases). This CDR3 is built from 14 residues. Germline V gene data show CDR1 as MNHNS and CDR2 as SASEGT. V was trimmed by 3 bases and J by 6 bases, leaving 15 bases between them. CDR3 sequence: CASSDTSPTSEQYF. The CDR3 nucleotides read TGTGCCAGCAGTGATACTAGTCCGACGAGCGAGCAGTACTTC.

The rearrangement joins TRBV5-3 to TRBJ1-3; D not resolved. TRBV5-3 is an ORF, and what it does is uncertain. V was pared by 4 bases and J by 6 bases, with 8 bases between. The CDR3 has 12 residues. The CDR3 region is CARSPGENTIYF. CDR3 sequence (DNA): TGTGCCAGAAGCCCGGGAGAAAACACCATATATTTT.

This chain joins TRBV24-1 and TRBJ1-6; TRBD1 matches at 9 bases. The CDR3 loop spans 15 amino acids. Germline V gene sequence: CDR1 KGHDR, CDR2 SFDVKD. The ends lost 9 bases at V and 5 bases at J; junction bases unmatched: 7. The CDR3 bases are TGTGCCACCGGAGGGACAGGGAGTAATAATTCACCCCTCCACTTT. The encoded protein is CATGGTGSNNSPLHF.

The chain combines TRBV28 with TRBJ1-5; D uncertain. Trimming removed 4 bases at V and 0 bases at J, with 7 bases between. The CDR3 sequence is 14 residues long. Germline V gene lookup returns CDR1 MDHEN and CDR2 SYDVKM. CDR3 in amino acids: CASSYIGSNQPQHF. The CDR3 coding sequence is TGTGCCAGCAGTTATATCGGTAGCAATCAGCCCCAGCATTTT.

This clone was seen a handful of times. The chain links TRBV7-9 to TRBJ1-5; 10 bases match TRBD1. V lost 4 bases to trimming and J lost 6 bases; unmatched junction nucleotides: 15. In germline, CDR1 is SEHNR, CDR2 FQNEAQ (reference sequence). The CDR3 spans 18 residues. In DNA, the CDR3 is TGTGCCAGCAGCTCTCGTATTGGACAGGGGGTAATCTGTCAGCCCCAGCATTTT. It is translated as CASSSRIGQGVICQPQHF.

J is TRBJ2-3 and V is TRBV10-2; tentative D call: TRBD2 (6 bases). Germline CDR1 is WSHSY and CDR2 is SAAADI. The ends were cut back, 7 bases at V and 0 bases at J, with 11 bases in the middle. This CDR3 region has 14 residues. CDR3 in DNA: TGCGCCAGCAAAGGGCTAGCGAGCACAGATACGCAGTATTTT. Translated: CASKGLASTDTQYF.

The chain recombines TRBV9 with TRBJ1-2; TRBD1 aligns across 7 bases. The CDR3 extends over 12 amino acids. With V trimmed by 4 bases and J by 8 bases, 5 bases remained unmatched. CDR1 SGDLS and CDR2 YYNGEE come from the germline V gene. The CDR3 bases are TGTGCCAGCAGCTCAGGGGGTTACGGCTACACCTTC. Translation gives CASSSGGYGYTF.

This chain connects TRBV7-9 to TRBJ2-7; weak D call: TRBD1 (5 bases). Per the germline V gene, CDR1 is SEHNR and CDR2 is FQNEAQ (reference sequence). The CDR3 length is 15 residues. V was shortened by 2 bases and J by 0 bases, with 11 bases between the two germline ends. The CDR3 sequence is CASSLTVGASYEQYF. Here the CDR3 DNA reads TGTGCCAGCAGCTTAACGGTTGGGGCCTCCTACGAGCAGTACTTC.

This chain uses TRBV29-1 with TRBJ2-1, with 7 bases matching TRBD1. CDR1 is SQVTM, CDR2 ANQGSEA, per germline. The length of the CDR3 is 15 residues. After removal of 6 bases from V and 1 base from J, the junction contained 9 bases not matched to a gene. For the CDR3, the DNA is TGCAGCGTCCCCGGCCGACAGGGATCCTACAATGAGCAGTTCTTC. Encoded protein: CSVPGRQGSYNEQFF.

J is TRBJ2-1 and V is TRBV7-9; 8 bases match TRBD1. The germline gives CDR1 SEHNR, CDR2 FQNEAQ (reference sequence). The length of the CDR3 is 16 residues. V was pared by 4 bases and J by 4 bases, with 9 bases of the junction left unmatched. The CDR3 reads CASSSPGTGSYNEQFF. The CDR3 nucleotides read TGTGCCAGCAGCTCCCCCGGGACAGGCAGTTACAATGAGCAGTTCTTC.

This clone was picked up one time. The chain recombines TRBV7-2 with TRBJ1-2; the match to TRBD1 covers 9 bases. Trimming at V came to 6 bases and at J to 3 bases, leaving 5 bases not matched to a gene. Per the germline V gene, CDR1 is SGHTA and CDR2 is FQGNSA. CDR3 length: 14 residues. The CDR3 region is CASSLRQGDYGYTF. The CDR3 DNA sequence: TGTGCCAGCAGTCTTCGACAGGGGGACTATGGCTACACCTTC.

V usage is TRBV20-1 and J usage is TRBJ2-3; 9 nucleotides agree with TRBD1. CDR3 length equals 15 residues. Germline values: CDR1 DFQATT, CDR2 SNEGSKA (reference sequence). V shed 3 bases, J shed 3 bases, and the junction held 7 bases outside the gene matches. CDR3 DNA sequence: TGCAGTGCTAGTGGGGGACAGGGACGTACAGATACGCAGTATTTT. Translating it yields CSASGGQGRTDTQYF.

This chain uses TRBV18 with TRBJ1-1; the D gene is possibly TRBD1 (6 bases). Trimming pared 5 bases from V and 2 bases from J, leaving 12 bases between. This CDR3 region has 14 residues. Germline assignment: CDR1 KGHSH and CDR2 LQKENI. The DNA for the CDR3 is TGTGCCAGCTCATCGTCACAGGGAAACACTGAAGCTTTCTTT. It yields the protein CASSSSQGNTEAFF.

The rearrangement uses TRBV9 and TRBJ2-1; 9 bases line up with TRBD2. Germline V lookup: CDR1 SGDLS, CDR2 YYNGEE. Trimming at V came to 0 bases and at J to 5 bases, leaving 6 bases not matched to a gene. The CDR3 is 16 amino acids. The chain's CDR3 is CASSVEIAGVDNEQFF. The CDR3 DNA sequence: TGTGCCAGCAGCGTAGAGATAGCGGGGGTTGACAATGAGCAGTTCTTC.

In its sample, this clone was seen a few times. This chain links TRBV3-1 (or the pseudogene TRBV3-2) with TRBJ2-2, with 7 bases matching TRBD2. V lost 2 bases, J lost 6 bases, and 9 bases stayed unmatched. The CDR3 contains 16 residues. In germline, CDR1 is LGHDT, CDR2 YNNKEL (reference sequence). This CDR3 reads CASSQISGERAGELFF. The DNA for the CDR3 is TGTGCCAGCAGCCAAATCAGCGGGGAAAGAGCCGGGGAGCTGTTTTTT.